This T cell receptor beta chain was captured in a study of OX40 agonist ivuxolimab in advanced cancers. About the study: Head and neck, renal cell, melanoma or hepatocellular carcinoma were the cancers that dose-escalation patients had.

Trimming removed 4 bases at V and 2 bases at J, with 16 bases between. CDR1 is SGDLS, CDR2 YYNGEE, per germline. The CDR3 runs to 15 residues. Study-level results: Expanded clones belonging to CD8+ T cells outnumbered, on average, those of CD4+. At 0.1 to 3.0 mg/kg, clonal expansion of CD4+ and CD8+ blood T cells had occurred by week 6.

A word on this clone: As yet, its antigen is unknown.

Libraries were prepared by immunoSEQ multiplex PCR; TCRdb keeps only in-frame clonotypes and omits some of them. In the table there are 100,000 to 140,000 clones, more than 85% of which are singletons. This chain links TRBV9 with TRBJ2-7; D possibly matches TRBD1 or TRBD2 (7 bases each). Sequencing was performed on CD4+ or CD8+ T cells sorted from blood, taken in a trial of the OX40 agonist ivuxolimab. The clonotype originates from an adult with an advanced solid tumor such as melanoma, head and neck, liver or kidney cancer. The CDR3 region is CASSPRGRGPYEQYF. CDR3 bases: TGTGCCAGCAGCCCCCGGGGGAGGGGGCCCTACGAGCAGTACTTC.